This is a list of T cell receptor beta chains from one sample in a study of cytomegalovirus exposure and HLA in healthy donors. Profiled with immunoSEQ multiplex PCR; TCRdb holds only in-frame clones, not every one. The table records some 140,000 clones, 85% of them present only once. Sequencing input: PBMCs. The receptor source for this set is a woman aged 30 to 39 in good health and CMV-seropositive. CDR3s include the opening cysteine and the closing phenylalanine or tryptophan. The order of the fields is D gene, V gene, J gene, clone size, CDR3 DNA, CDR3 protein. D genes are given only for firm matches. The listing skips clone size in some rows; elsewhere it reads once, few, many or a size class.

>TRBD2|TRBV2|TRBJ2-2|.
TGTGCCAGCACGGGGGGGATGAACACCGGGGAGCTGTTTTTT
CASTGGMNTGELFF
>TRBD2|TRBV19|TRBJ2-1|.
TGTGCCAGTAGTATCGGGACTAGCGGCCTTGAGCAGTTCTTC
CASSIGTSGLEQFF
>TRBD2|TRBV9|TRBJ2-1|.
TGTGCCAGCAGCGTAGAAGGCGGGAGCGCCTACAATGAGCAGTTCTTC
CASSVEGGSAYNEQFF
>TRBD2|TRBV30|TRBJ2-7|few
TGTGCCTGGGTCAAGCGGGAGGGCCGTAGGGACGAGCAGTACTTC
CAWVKREGRRDEQYF
>.|TRBV5-1|TRBJ2-1|.
TGCGCCAGCAACCCCGGGAGCTCCTACAATGAGCAGTTCTTC
CASNPGSSYNEQFF
>.|TRBV9|TRBJ2-2|.
TGTGCCAGCAGCGTCGGGGGACCCACCGGGGAGCTGTTTTTT
CASSVGGPTGELFF
>TRBD1|TRBV9|TRBJ1-4|once
TGTGCCAGCAGCTCCGAGGGGGCCGTGGATGAAAAACTGTTTTTT
CASSSEGAVDEKLFF
>TRBD1|TRBV19|TRBJ1-1|.
TGTGCCAGTTCGAGACAGGGGGCTGGGACTGAAGCTTTCTTT
CASSRQGAGTEAFF
>.|TRBV6-1|TRBJ1-1|.
TGTGCCAGCAGACGGTTGAACACTGAAGCTTTCTTT
CASRRLNTEAFF
>TRBD1|TRBV15|TRBJ2-7|.
TGTGCCACCAGCAGAGATGGGGGACAGTACGAGCAGTACTTC
CATSRDGGQYEQYF
>.|TRBV7-8|TRBJ2-3|.
TGTGCCAGCAGCTTAGCGGGGCGCACAGATACGCAGTATTTT
CASSLAGRTDTQYF